This T cell receptor (beta chain) was captured in a study of blood T cell repertoires in COVID-19. Looking at the study overall: Spain, Italy and the United States supplied samples that represented acute and convalescent COVID-19. From T cells, B-cell-depleted T cells, or PBMCs came the material, which was cDNA or gDNA.

The CDR3 length is 14 residues. V lost 7 bases and J 6 bases, leaving 15 bases between the germline ends. Germline CDR1 MDHEN, CDR2 SYDVKM. As processed by the authors: Quantification of nucleated cells was approximated via reference gene primer amplification. Assay: immunoSEQ multiplex PCR; the TCRdb copy retains only in-frame clones and omits some. The DNA gave D and trimming, while V, J and clone size come from that table. The table has 150,000 to 200,000 clones, around 85% seen once; the top ten hold 9.5% to 11%. The sequence derives from a man in his fifties or sixties with active or convalescent COVID-19. Sequenced sample: peripheral blood. The rearrangement joins TRBV28 to TRBJ2-2; unclear D gene. Written as DNA, the CDR3 is TGTGCCAGCAATGTGCCGCTGGGCGCCGGGGAGCTGTTTTTT. Translated: CASNVPLGAGELFF.